This T cell receptor beta chain was sequenced for a study of blood T cell repertoires in COVID-19. For this clone: Additional DNA sequences in this sample encode the identical CDR3.

Germline-derived CDR1 and CDR2 are MNHEY and SVGAGI. V dropped 2 bases and J dropped 2 bases, with 7 bases sitting between them. The CDR3 is made up of 13 amino acids. Profiled with immunoSEQ multiplex PCR; TCRdb holds only in-frame clones, not every one. The sample records some 450,000 clones, about 87% being singletons. This sequence joins TRBV6-5 and TRBJ2-7; tentative D call: TRBD1 (5 bases). Sequenced input: peripheral blood. The receptor was derived from a woman aged 50 to 60 with COVID-19, enrolled during active disease. The CDR3 DNA reads as TGTGCCAGCAGTTACCAGGGCCCCTACGAGCAGTACTTC. It translates to CASSYQGPYEQYF.